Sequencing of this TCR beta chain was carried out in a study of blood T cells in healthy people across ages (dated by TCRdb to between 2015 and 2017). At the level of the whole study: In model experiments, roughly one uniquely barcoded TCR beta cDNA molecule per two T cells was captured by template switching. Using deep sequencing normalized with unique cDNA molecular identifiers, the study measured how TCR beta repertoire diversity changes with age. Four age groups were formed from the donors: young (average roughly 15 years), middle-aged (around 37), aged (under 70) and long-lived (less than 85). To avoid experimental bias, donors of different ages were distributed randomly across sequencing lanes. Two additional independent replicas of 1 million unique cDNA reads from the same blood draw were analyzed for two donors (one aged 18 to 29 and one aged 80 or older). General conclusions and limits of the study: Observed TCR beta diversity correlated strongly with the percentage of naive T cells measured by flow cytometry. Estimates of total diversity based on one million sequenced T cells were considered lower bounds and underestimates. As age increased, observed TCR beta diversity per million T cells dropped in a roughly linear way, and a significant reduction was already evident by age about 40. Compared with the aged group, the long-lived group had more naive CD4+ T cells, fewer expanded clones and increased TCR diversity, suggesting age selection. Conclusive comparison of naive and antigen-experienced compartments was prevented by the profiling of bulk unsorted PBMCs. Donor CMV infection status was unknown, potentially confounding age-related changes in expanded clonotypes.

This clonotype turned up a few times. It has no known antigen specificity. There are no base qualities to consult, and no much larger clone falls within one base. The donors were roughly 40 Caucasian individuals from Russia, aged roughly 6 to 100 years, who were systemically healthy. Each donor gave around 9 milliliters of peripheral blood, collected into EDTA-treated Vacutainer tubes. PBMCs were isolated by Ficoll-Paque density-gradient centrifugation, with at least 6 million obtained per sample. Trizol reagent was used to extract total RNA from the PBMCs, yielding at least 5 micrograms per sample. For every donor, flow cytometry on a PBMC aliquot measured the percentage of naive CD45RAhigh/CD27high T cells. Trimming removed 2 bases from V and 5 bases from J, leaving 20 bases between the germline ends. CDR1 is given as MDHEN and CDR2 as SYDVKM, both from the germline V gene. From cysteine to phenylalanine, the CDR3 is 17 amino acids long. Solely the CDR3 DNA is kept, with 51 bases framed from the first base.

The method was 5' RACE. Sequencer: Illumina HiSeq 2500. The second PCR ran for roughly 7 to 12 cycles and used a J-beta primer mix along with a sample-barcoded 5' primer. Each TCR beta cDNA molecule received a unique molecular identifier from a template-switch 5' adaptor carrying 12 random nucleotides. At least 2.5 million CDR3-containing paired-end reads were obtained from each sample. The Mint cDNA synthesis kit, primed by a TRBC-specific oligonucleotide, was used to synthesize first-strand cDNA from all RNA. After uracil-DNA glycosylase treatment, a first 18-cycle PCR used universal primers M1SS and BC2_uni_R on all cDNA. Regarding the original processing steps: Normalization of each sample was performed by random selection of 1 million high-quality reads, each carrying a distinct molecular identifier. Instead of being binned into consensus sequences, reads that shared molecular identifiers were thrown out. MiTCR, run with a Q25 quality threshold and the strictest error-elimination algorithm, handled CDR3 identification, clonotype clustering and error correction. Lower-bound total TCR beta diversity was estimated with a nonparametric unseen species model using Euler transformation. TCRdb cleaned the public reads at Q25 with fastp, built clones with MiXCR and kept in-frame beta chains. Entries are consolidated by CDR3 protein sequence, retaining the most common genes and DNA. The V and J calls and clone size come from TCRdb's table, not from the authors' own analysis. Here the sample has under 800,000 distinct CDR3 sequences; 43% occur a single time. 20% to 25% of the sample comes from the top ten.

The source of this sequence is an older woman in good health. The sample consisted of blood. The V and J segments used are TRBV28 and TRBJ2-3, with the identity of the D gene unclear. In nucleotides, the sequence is TGTGCCAGCAGTTTAGCATCGATCGCGGTGGGTGTAGATACGCAGTATTTT. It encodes CASSLASIAVGVDTQYF.